These T cell receptor beta chains were read from a single sample in a study of cytomegalovirus exposure and HLA in healthy donors. Method: immunoSEQ multiplex PCR; TCRdb's copy keeps in-frame clones and lacks some. The sample contains just over 60,000 clones, about 87% of which appear only once. Sequenced: PBMCs. The receptors originated from a man younger than 30 in good health and CMV-seronegative. CDR3s include the opening cysteine and the closing phenylalanine or tryptophan. A D gene is named only where the DNA matches it firmly. Only some rows state a clone size, as once, few, many or a class for expanded clones.

d_call	clone_size	v_call	j_call	cdr3_nt	cdr3_aa
-	once	TRBV19	TRBJ2-5	TGTGCCAGTAGCGGTCAAGAGACCCAGTACTTC	CASSGQETQYF
TRBD1	few	TRBV7-3	TRBJ2-1	TGTGCCAGCAGCTTAGGGGAGACAGGGCCCAATGAGCAGTTCTTC	CASSLGETGPNEQFF
TRBD2	once	TRBV5-1	TRBJ2-1	TGCGCCAGCAGTACTAGCGGGGAGTACAATGAGCAGTTCTTC	CASSTSGEYNEQFF
-	-	TRBV6-6	TRBJ2-3	TGTGCCAGCAGTTACTCGACGGGGAGCCTGACAGATACGCAGTATTTT	CASSYSTGSLTDTQYF
TRBD2	-	TRBV14	TRBJ2-2	TGTGCCAGCAGCCCACTTTCGCTAGCGGGGACCTACACCGGGGAGCTGTTTTTT	CASSPLSLAGTYTGELFF
TRBD1	-	TRBV5-1	TRBJ2-5	TGCGCCAGCAGCCCCGGGACAGGGAAAGAGACCCAGTACTTC	CASSPGTGKETQYF
TRBD1	few	TRBV6-5	TRBJ2-5	TGTGCCAGCAGTTACTTCTTGGGGACAGGGGAAGAGACCCAGTACTTC	CASSYFLGTGEETQYF
-	-	TRBV5-6	TRBJ2-1	TGTGCCAGCAGCTCAGGACTGGATGTTAATGAGCAGTTCTTC	CASSSGLDVNEQFF
-	-	TRBV7-6	TRBJ2-2	TGTGCCAGCAGCTTGTTTATTGAGGCGGCTCAGAACACCGGGGAGCTGTTTTTT	CASSLFIEAAQNTGELFF
-	few	TRBV6-1	TRBJ2-1	TGTGCCAGCAGTGATAGAGTCAATGAGCAGTTCTTC	CASSDRVNEQFF
TRBD1	-	TRBV15	TRBJ2-5	TGTGCCACCAGCGGACCGACAGGGTTGGAGACCCAGTACTTC	CATSGPTGLETQYF
-	-	TRBV6-6	TRBJ1-5	TGTGCCAGCAGTTACCCGAGAGTTAGCAATCAGCCCCAGCATTTT	CASSYPRVSNQPQHF
-	-	TRBV7-9	TRBJ2-5	TGTGCCAGCAGGCCAGGGGAGGGACAGACCCAGTACTTC	CASRPGEGQTQYF
TRBD2	-	TRBV7-2	TRBJ2-1	TGTGCCAGCAGCTTGGAAGCGGGGGGGTACGATGAGCAGTTCTTC	CASSLEAGGYDEQFF
TRBD2	-	TRBV4-1	TRBJ2-7	TGCGCCAGCAGCCAAGACGCTAGCGGGGCCTACGAGCAGTACTTC	CASSQDASGAYEQYF
-	-	TRBV28	TRBJ1-4	TGTGCCAGCAGCTATTTTAAAGAGGAAAAACTGTTTTTT	CASSYFKEEKLFF
-	-	TRBV28	TRBJ1-5	TGTGCCAGCAGGGACAGTAATCAGCCCCAGCATTTT	CASRDSNQPQHF
TRBD1	-	TRBV2	TRBJ1-3	TGTGCCAGCAGTTCCGGGACAGGGGTCTTCTCTGGAAACACCATATATTTT	CASSSGTGVFSGNTIYF
-	once	TRBV10-3	TRBJ2-3	TGTGCCATCAGTGAGTCGCGGGAAAATACGCAGTATTTT	CAISESRENTQYF
-	-	TRBV5-4	TRBJ2-1	TGTGCCAGCAGCTTGGTGGGGGCGCGCGATGAGCAGTTCTTC	CASSLVGARDEQFF
-	-	TRBV11-2	TRBJ1-2	TGTGCCAGCAGCTTTAGCCCCTCCGCACCGTTAGGCTACACCTTC	CASSFSPSAPLGYTF
TRBD2	-	TRBV28	TRBJ2-1	TGTGCCAGCAGTTTAATAGCGGGGGGGCCGTGGGAGCAGTTCTTC	CASSLIAGGPWEQFF
TRBD1	-	TRBV28	TRBJ2-5	TGTGCCAGCAGTATACAGGGGGCCGGGGAGACCCAGTACTTC	CASSIQGAGETQYF
-	-	TRBV5-4	TRBJ1-2	TGTGCCAGCAGCCCAACGGGCAGGGAGGAAGGCGGCTACACCTTC	CASSPTGREEGGYTF
TRBD1	-	TRBV6-5	TRBJ1-2	TGTGCCAGCAGTAGGACAGGGTTACAAAACTATGGCTACACCTTC	CASSRTGLQNYGYTF
TRBD1	-	TRBV11-2	TRBJ2-5	TGTGCCAGCAGCCAGGCCCGACAGGGGCAAGAGACCCAGTACTTC	CASSQARQGQETQYF
-	-	TRBV10-3	TRBJ2-7	TGTGCCATCAGTGAGGGGAGTGGGCTGGCAGCCTACGAGCAGCACTTC	CAISEGSGLAAYEQHF
-	-	TRBV5-4	TRBJ2-1	TGTGCCAGCAGCTGGAGTAGCCGGGATGAGCAGTTCTTC	CASSWSSRDEQFF
-	-	TRBV7-9	TRBJ1-2	TGTGCCAGCAGCTCGACTGCGTCTCAATACTATGGCTACACCTTC	CASSSTASQYYGYTF
-	-	TRBV10-3	TRBJ1-2	TGTGCCATCAGTGAGCCCCGGACAGCCTCTAACTATGGCTACACCTTC	CAISEPRTASNYGYTF
-	-	TRBV9	TRBJ2-5	TGTGCCAGCAGCGTCCTACAGGGATCGCAAGAGACCCAGTACTTC	CASSVLQGSQETQYF
-	-	TRBV6-1	TRBJ1-3	TGTGCCAGCAGTGGGTCGGCAGGGTGGGTAAACACCATATATTTT	CASSGSAGWVNTIYF
-	-	TRBV11-2	TRBJ1-6	TGTGCCAGCAGCCTCGGTTTCGCGGGGAATTCACCCCTCCACTTT	CASSLGFAGNSPLHF
TRBD1	-	TRBV6-1	TRBJ2-2	TGTGCCAGCGGTACAGGGGGCGCGACGACCGGGGAGCTGTTTTTT	CASGTGGATTGELFF
TRBD1	-	TRBV28	TRBJ2-3	TGTGCCAGCAGTTTCAGGGGGAATACGCAGTATTTT	CASSFRGNTQYF
-	-	TRBV7-7	TRBJ2-7	TGTGCTAGCAGCTTAGAGTGGAGGGGAATCTACGAGCAGTACTTC	CASSLEWRGIYEQYF
-	-	TRBV7-9	TRBJ2-1	TGTGCCAGCAGCTTAGCAGGGGAGGATGAGCAGTTCTTC	CASSLAGEDEQFF
-	-	TRBV6-1	TRBJ2-5	TGTGCCAGCAGCCCCCCGGGGCAAGAGACCCAGTACTTC	CASSPPGQETQYF
TRBD1	-	TRBV10-3	TRBJ2-1	TGTGCCATCAGGAGCACAGGGGAACAGTACAATGAGCAGTTCTTC	CAIRSTGEQYNEQFF
-	-	TRBV28	TRBJ1-1	TGTGCCAGCATACGGGGAGGGAAGGGCACTGAAGCTTTCTTT	CASIRGGKGTEAFF
-	once	TRBV29-1	TRBJ2-3	TGCAGCGCTCCCCCGGAGGGGAAAAGCACAGATACGCAGTATTTT	CSAPPEGKSTDTQYF
-	-	TRBV6-5	TRBJ1-5	TGTGCCAGCAGTTTCCGACAGGAATCAAAGCCCCAGCATTTT	CASSFRQESKPQHF
-	-	TRBV4-2	TRBJ2-7	TGTGCCAGCAGCCAAGACTATAACGGGGTCTACGAGCAGTACTTC	CASSQDYNGVYEQYF
-	-	TRBV10-3	TRBJ1-5	TGTGCCACGGACAGTGGGGATCAGCCCCAGCATTTT	CATDSGDQPQHF
-	once	TRBV9	TRBJ1-1	TGTGCCAGCAGCCCGGGGATGGGGGGAGCTTTCTTT	CASSPGMGGAFF
-	few	TRBV6-5	TRBJ2-1	TGTGCCAGCAGCCTGTTGGGAGTTAATGAGCAGTTCTTC	CASSLLGVNEQFF
-	-	TRBV23-1	TRBJ1-2	TGCGCCAGCAGTCAATCCCCCGACACCTCGGGGTACACCTTC	CASSQSPDTSGYTF
-	-	TRBV11-2	TRBJ1-2	TGTGCCAGCACCTCCTTTGCGGGGTTCGCCTATGGCTACACCTTC	CASTSFAGFAYGYTF
-	-	TRBV7-6	TRBJ1-2	TGTGCCAGCAGCTTAACCCTGGACAGTGCGGATGGCTACACCTTC	CASSLTLDSADGYTF
-	-	TRBV5-1	TRBJ1-1	TGCGCCAGCAGCTGGGGGGGTCACACTGAAGCTTTCTTT	CASSWGGHTEAFF